This T cell receptor beta chain is drawn from a study of siplizumab effects on memory and regulatory T cells. Whole-study results and caveats: Naive T cells appeared more varied than memory cells and looked like key alloresponse contributors.

The CDR3 is 15 amino acids. CDR1 and CDR2 (germline): SGHTA, FQGTGA. Trimming removed 5 bases at V and 5 bases at J, with 18 bases between. Clones were read by immunoSEQ multiplex PCR, and TCRdb kept only the in-frame ones, dropping some. The data contain 95,000 to 100,000 clones, 80% to 95% of them singletons. Remarks on this clone: Its antigen is as yet unknown.

The chain carries TRBV7-3 and TRBJ2-5, with TRBD1 as a possible D gene (6 bases). This clonotype was obtained from a human donor in good health. Sequencing was done on a sample of non-Treg CD4+ T cells sorted from blood. The CDR3 nucleotides read TGTGCCAGCAGCCAAGGGCAGGGGCTAGGTGAGACCCAGTACTTC. Its translation: CASSQGQGLGETQYF.